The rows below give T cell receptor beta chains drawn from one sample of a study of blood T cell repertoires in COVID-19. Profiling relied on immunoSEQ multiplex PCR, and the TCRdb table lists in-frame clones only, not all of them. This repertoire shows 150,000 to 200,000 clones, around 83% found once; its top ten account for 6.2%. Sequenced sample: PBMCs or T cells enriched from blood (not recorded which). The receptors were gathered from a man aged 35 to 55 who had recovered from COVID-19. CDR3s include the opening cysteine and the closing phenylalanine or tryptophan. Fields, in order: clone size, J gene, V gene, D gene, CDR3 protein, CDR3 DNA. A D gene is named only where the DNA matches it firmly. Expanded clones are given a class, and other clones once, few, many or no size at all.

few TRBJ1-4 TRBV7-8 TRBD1 CASSRDGQGAEKLFF TGTGCCAGCAGCCGAGACGGACAGGGGGCAGAAAAACTGTTTTTT
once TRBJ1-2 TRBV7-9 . CASSLTRAGANGYTF TGTGCCAGCAGCCTGACCCGGGCAGGGGCTAATGGCTACACCTTC
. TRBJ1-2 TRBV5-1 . CASSSRTGEHGYTF TGCGCCAGCAGCTCTAGGACTGGGGAGCATGGCTACACCTTC
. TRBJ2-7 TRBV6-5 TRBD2 CASLKTAGGYEQYF TGTGCCAGCCTCAAGACCGCGGGGGGCTACGAGCAGTACTTC
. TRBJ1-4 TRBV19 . CASTRERAANEKLFF TGTGCCAGTACCCGGGAAAGGGCGGCTAATGAAAAACTGTTTTTT
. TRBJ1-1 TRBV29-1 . CSVAQGRGTEAFF TGCAGCGTAGCACAGGGACGGGGCACTGAAGCTTTCTTT
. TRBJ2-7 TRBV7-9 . CASSLAQPGPGGEQYF TGTGCCAGCAGCTTAGCGCAACCGGGACCCGGGGGCGAGCAGTACTTC
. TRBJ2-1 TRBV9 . CASSATLGGGNNEQFF TGTGCCAGCAGCGCCACTCTAGGGGGGGGAAACAATGAGCAGTTCTTC
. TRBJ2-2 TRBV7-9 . CASSYSTGELFF TGTGCCAGCAGCTATAGCACCGGGGAGCTGTTTTTT
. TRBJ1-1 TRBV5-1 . CASSLEQGMRTEAFF TGCGCCAGCAGCTTGGAGCAGGGTATGAGGACTGAAGCTTTCTTT
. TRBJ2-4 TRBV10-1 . CASSDGGAAKNIQYF TGCGCCAGCAGTGACGGAGGGGCGGCCAAAAACATTCAGTACTTC
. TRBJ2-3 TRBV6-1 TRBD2 CASSGIAGGGADTQYF TGTGCCAGCAGTGGAATAGCGGGGGGGGGCGCAGATACGCAGTATTTT
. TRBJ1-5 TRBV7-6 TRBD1 CASSLGDRASRPQHF TGTGCCAGCAGCTTAGGGGACAGGGCCTCACGGCCCCAGCATTTT
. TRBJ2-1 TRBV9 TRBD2 CASSVAASGSYNEQFF TGTGCCAGCAGCGTCGCCGCTAGCGGGAGTTACAATGAGCAGTTCTTC
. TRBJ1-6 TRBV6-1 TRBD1 CASSEEGQGNSPLHF TGTGCCAGCAGTGAAGAGGGACAGGGGAATTCACCCCTCCACTTT
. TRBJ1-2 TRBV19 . CATLTGRGYTF TGTGCCACCCTGACGGGGAGAGGCTACACCTTC
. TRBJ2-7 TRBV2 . CASSPSYEQYF TGTGCCAGCAGTCCGTCCTACGAGCAGTACTTC
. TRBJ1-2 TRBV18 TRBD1 CASSPPSRGQNYGYTF TGTGCCAGCTCACCTCCTTCAAGGGGGCAGAACTATGGCTACACCTTC
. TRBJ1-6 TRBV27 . CASSWEGTYNSPLHF TGTGCCAGCAGTTGGGAGGGGACCTATAATTCACCCCTCCACTTT
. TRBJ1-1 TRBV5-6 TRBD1 CASSPTGWVTEAFF TGTGCCAGCAGCCCGACAGGGTGGGTCACTGAAGCTTTCTTT
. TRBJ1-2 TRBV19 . CASSRAANYGYTF TGTGCCAGTAGTAGGGCAGCCAACTATGGCTACACCTTC
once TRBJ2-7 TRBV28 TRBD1 CASSSSPGQGSIEQYF TGTGCCAGCAGTTCCAGCCCCGGACAGGGGTCGATCGAGCAGTACTTC
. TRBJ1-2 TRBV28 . CASSLVAGSYGYTF TGTGCCAGCAGTTTAGTGGCAGGCTCCTATGGCTACACCTTC
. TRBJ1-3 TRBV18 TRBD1 CASSPNRGVSGNTIYF TGTGCCAGCTCACCGAACAGGGGCGTCTCTGGAAACACCATATATTTT
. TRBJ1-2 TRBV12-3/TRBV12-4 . CASSLAGTSGYTF TGTGCCAGCAGTTTAGCGGGGACTTCTGGCTACACCTTC